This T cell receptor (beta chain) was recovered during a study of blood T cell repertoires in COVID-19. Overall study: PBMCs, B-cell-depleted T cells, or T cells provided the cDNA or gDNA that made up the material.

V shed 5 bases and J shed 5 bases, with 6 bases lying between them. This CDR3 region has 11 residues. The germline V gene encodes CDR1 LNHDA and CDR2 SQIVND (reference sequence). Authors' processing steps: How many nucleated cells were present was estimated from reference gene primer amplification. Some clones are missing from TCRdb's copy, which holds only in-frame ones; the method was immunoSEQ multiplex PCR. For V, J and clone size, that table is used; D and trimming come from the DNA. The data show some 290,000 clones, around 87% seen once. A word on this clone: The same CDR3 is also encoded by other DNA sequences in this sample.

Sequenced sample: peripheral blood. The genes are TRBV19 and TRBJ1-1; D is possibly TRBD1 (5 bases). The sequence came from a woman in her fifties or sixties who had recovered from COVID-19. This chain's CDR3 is CASSQGTEAFF. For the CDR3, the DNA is TGTGCCAGTAGTCAGGGAACTGAAGCTTTCTTT.